This T cell receptor (beta chain) is from a study of blood T cell repertoires in COVID-19 (TCRdb year 2020). For context, the study as a whole: Collaborator samples came from the United States, Italy and Spain and covered acute and convalescent phases of COVID-19. Deeply sampled blood TCRbeta repertoires from subjects exposed to, actively infected with, or recovered from COVID-19 were included in the dataset. The prospective study material was composed of cDNA or gDNA derived from T cells, B-cell-depleted T cells, or PBMCs. Sample metadata almost always included a de-identified subject ID, COVID-19 status, age in years and sex. Where available, HLA class I and class II types were obtained from metadata supplied by the sample provider rather than from assay-based typing. A freely available public database, intended as a resource for researchers studying the immune response to SARS-CoV-2, is where the repertoires were released. The samples were drawn from two sources: the first 160 participants of the ongoing ImmuneRACE study, and approximately 1,300 subjects contributed by 6 global collaborators. The paper's findings and limits, for the study overall: The quantity of clinical and demographic metadata differed by source and by participant and was supplied without curation.

The collaborating institutions used their own protocols to collect whole blood in K2EDTA tubes. For TCRbeta analysis, collaborator samples were shipped as frozen whole blood, as isolated PBMCs, or as DNA extracted from either sample type. With respect to this clone: Its antigen is unknown. No qualities accompany the bases; no much larger clone lies one base away.

The CDR3 runs 12 residues from the cysteine to the phenylalanine. Just the 36-base CDR3 DNA is kept, in frame starting at base 1. V loses 3 bases of germline sequence and J loses 6 bases, and the interval between the two ends is 8 bases. From a lookup of the germline V gene (reference sequence), CDR1 and CDR2 are SGHAT and FQDESV. TCRbeta CDR3 regions were amplified from genomic DNA using the immunoSEQ Assay, a bias-controlled multiplex PCR. As for how the authors treated the data: Within the assay, amplification of reference gene primers was used to estimate how many nucleated cells each sample contained. Sequence reads were collapsed and filtered to measure the absolute abundance of every unique TCRbeta CDR3 rearrangement. For each sample, productive Simpson clonality was calculated as the square root of Simpson's diversity index across productive rearrangements. The table comes from immuneACCESS by way of TCRdb, which keeps in-frame sequences with V and J called. Part of the clones is missing from these tables; in studies checked, under half for an unresolved V gene and the rest for unknown reasons. The V and J calls and clone size were taken over from that table, and D and trimming were inferred from the DNA. The sample table records just over 150,000 clones; 80% to 90% of these occur just once. Clones ranked in the top ten supply approximately 2.3% of the sample.

The sequenced material came from peripheral blood. The receptor comes from a woman in her 70s with acute or convalescent COVID-19. The chain is encoded by TRBV11-1 joined to TRBJ1-1; the D region possibly corresponds to TRBD1 (5 bases align). The CDR3 protein is CASSLDTPEAFF. The nucleotide sequence is given as TGTGCCAGCAGCTTGGACACTCCTGAAGCTTTCTTT.